This entry describes one T cell receptor (beta chain). Its binding antigen is unknown. No base quality information exists; no much larger clone differs at one position. This entry is derived from a study of OX40 agonist ivuxolimab in advanced cancers. Looking at the study overall: Ivuxolimab was an agonistic, fully human IgG2 monoclonal antibody directed against OX40 (CD134), a costimulatory receptor. Intravenous ivuxolimab was administered to patients every 2 weeks at six dose levels: 0.01, 0.1, 0.3, 1.5, 3 and 10 mg/kg. Prior anti-PD-1, anti-PD-L1 or anti-CTLA-4 therapy was permitted, and checkpoint inhibitors had been received by approximately 39% of dose-escalation patients. In the dose-escalation cohort, approximately 80% of patients were male, and the mean age was roughly 56 years with a range of about 20 to 80. The purpose of peripheral TCRbeta sequencing was to test whether ivuxolimab changed TCR sequence diversity and led to clonal T-cell expansion. The paper covers the monotherapy dose-escalation part of the phase I ivuxolimab trial, which included N ≈ 52 patients. Among the roughly 50 dose-escalation patients, 19 had hepatocellular carcinoma, around 15 melanoma, 9 renal cell carcinoma and 9 head and neck cancer. Partial responses occurred in three dose-escalation patients, of whom one had hepatocellular carcinoma and two had cutaneous melanoma.

The study at large found these results: In the 0.1-3.0 mg/kg groups, partial responders were among the patients with the lowest normalized peripheral clonal expansion, particularly in CD8+ T cells. At doses of 0.1 to 3.0 mg/kg, clonal expansion of both CD4+ and CD8+ T cells in blood was seen between baseline and week 6. On average, CD8+ T cells showed more expanded clones than CD4+ T cells after ivuxolimab. Which antigens the clonally expanded peripheral T cells were specific for was not determined. Low levels of normalized T-cell clonal expansion were also seen in some patients who did not respond.

The trial excluded patients who had a history of autoimmune disease or who were on systemic immunosuppression. Peripheral blood for TCR sequencing was collected from all dose cohorts at baseline, on cycle 4 day 1, and on cycle 7 day 1. Samples came from an open-label, multicenter, first-in-human phase I dose-escalation trial of ivuxolimab. Adults with locally advanced or metastatic melanoma, renal cell carcinoma, hepatocellular carcinoma or head and neck squamous cell carcinoma were enrolled in the trial. Before TCR sequencing, CD4+ T cells and CD8+ T cells were sorted from peripheral blood as separate populations. To sequence the TCRbeta CDR3 region, genomic DNA was isolated from the sorted cells. The immunoSEQ Assay was used to sequence the TCRbeta CDR3 regions. What TCRdb holds here is the immuneACCESS table cut down to in-frame rearrangements. Part of the clones is not present; checked against another copy, under half of the missing clones reflect an unresolved V gene, and the others are unexplained. The sample profile shows about 51,000 clones; roughly 90% of them were found once. 3.6% of the sample goes to the ten largest clones.

This sample comprised CD4+ or CD8+ T cells sorted from blood, obtained in a trial of the OX40 agonist ivuxolimab. This clonotype was sampled from an adult with an advanced solid tumor such as melanoma, head and neck, liver or kidney cancer.

The DNA sequence follows: TGTGCCAGCAGCTTTACAGGGCGTGTCGCTGAAGCTTTCTTT. Its coded protein is CASSFTGRVAEAFF. This chain is built from TRBV5-6 and TRBJ1-1, and possibly TRBD1, on 6 matching bases. The CDR3, cysteine through phenylalanine, is 14 amino acids long. The entry retains the CDR3 DNA only, 42 bases that are in frame from base 1. Trimming at the junction amounts to 2 bases on V and 6 bases on J, and the germline ends lie 14 bases apart. According to the germline V gene, CDR1 reads SGHDT and CDR2 reads YYEEEE.